The 17 T cell receptor beta chains listed next were all sequenced from one sample in a study of cytomegalovirus exposure and HLA in healthy donors. PCR amplification relied on 60 Vbeta primers (plus 13 Jbeta primers). Sequenced by immunoSEQ multiplex PCR; TCRdb stores in-frame clones only, minus some. The table has 95,000 to 150,000 clones, approximately 87% seen once; the top ten hold around 20%. Sequences were obtained from PBMCs. The receptors originated from a man younger than 35 in good health and CMV-seropositive.

This clone was seen once. The chain has TRBV7-2 and TRBJ1-2, with D possibly being TRBD1 (5 bases). The CDR3 covers 14 residues. V was cut by 5 bases and J by 3 bases, with 13 bases left in between. Germline CDR1 reads SGHTA; CDR2 reads FQGNSA. The CDR3 sequence: CASSQVGGHYGYTF. The DNA of the CDR3 is TGTGCCAGCAGCCAAGTGGGGGGACACTATGGCTACACCTTC.

The J gene is TRBJ2-2, the V gene TRBV5-1, with 8 bases aligning to TRBD1. The V gene's germline CDR1 is SGHRS and CDR2 YFSETQ. The CDR3 is made up of 14 amino acids. Germline trimming cut 4 bases from V and 5 bases from J; bases unmatched to any gene: 4. The CDR3 reads CASSTRTGTGELFF. The CDR3 DNA reads TGCGCCAGCAGCACCCGGACAGGGACCGGGGAGCTGTTTTTT.

The rearrangement joins TRBV25-1 to TRBJ1-1, with D perhaps TRBD1 (5 bases). Germline CDR1 MGHDK, CDR2 SYGVNS. This CDR3 is 15 amino acids long. V dropped 1 base and J dropped 3 bases, with 12 bases sitting between them. Here the CDR3 reads CASSEWGRVDTEAFF. The CDR3 nucleotides are TGTGCCAGCAGTGAATGGGGCCGAGTCGACACTGAAGCTTTCTTT.

The rearrangement joins TRBV5-1 to TRBJ1-2, with D tentatively TRBD1 (6 bases). V was pared by 1 base and J by 7 bases, with 11 bases between. CDR3 length: 13 residues. Germline V lookup: CDR1 SGHRS, CDR2 YFSETQ. CDR3 coding DNA: TGCGCCAGCAGCTTGTACAGGGATGGTGGCTACACCTTC. It yields the protein CASSLYRDGGYTF.

This chain links TRBV5-4 with TRBJ2-3; D is ambiguous. Germline loops: CDR1 SGHNT, CDR2 YYREEE (reference sequence). Trimming removed 0 bases at V and 6 bases at J, with 14 bases between. The CDR3 runs 15 residues. The CDR3 region has the DNA TGTGCCAGCAGCTTGGGGCAGGAAGATACCGATACGCAGTATTTT. It encodes CASSLGQEDTDTQYF.

The CDR3 region has the DNA TGTGCCAGCAGCTTAGGGAGCGGCGATACGCAGTATTTT. This encodes CASSLGSGDTQYF. V usage is TRBV7-8 and J usage is TRBJ2-3, with D perhaps matching TRBD2 (5 bases). Germline V gives CDR1 SGHVS, CDR2 FQNEAQ. The CDR3 is 13 residues long. Trimming stripped 1 base from V and 6 bases from J, with 8 bases between.

The rearrangement joins TRBV6-1 to TRBJ1-1, with TRBD1 matching 8 bases. CDR3 length equals 14 residues. The junction had 4 bases not matched to a gene; V was cut back by 2 bases and J by 5 bases. Germline CDR1 MNHNS, CDR2 SASEGT. The CDR3 protein is CASSESTGATEAFF. The CDR3 nucleotides are TGTGCCAGCAGTGAATCGACAGGGGCGACTGAAGCTTTCTTT.

J is TRBJ1-3 and V is TRBV28; 7 bases are a match to TRBD1. The V gene end was trimmed by 10 bases and the J gene end by 5 bases; junction bases not matched to a gene: 8. The CDR3 is 13 amino acids. The germline V gene has CDR1 MDHEN and CDR2 SYDVKM. As DNA, the CDR3 is TGTGCCACCCGGGACAGTACGAGAAACACCATATATTTT. Translated: CATRDSTRNTIYF.

The CDR3 loop is CASSSPGTENQPQHF. CDR3 nucleotides: TGTGCCAGCAGTTCCCCCGGGACAGAGAATCAGCCCCAGCATTTT. The gene calls are TRBV28 and TRBJ1-5, with 7 bases lining up with TRBD1. V lost 4 bases and J lost 4; bases outside the gene matches: 7. Germline V gene data show CDR1 as MDHEN and CDR2 as SYDVKM. The CDR3 totals 15 residues.

The chain combines TRBV30 with TRBJ1-1, with 9 bases identical to TRBD1. The CDR3 loop spans 13 amino acids. CDR1 and CDR2 from the germline V gene are GTSNPN and SVGIG (reference sequence). The V and J ends lost 5 bases and 7 bases, in that order; junction bases with no gene match: 8. The CDR3 reads CAWAITGGSEAFF. DNA for the CDR3: TGTGCCTGGGCCATAACAGGGGGCAGTGAAGCTTTCTTT.

This chain joins TRBV9 and TRBJ1-2; 8 bases map to TRBD1. The germline gives CDR1 SGDLS, CDR2 YYNGEE. CDR3 size: 19 residues. Germline trimming cut 0 bases from V and 8 bases from J; bases unmatched to any gene: 21. The DNA of the CDR3 is TGTGCCAGCAGCGTAGAAGGTGGACAGGGCCAGCGATCTTCTGGAGGCTACACCTTC. This gives the protein CASSVEGGQGQRSSGGYTF.

DNA of the CDR3: TGTGCCTGGACGACAGGGAACTATGGCTACACCTTC. Its protein is CAWTTGNYGYTF. This chain connects TRBV30 to TRBJ1-2, with 7 bases fitting TRBD1. The J segment lost 2 bases and the V segment lost 4 bases, leaving 1 base of the junction unmatched. Germline V CDR1 and CDR2: GTSNPN, SVGIG (reference sequence). The CDR3 is 12 residues long.

CDR3: CASSQARGVGQDKETQYF. The CDR3 coding sequence is TGCGCCAGCAGCCAAGCTAGGGGCGTGGGGCAGGATAAAGAGACCCAGTACTTC. V gene TRBV4-1 combines with J gene TRBJ2-5; tentative D call: TRBD1 (5 bases). The germline V gene has CDR1 MGHRA and CDR2 YSYEKL. V gave up 1 base and J gave up 3 bases, with 21 bases separating them. The CDR3 spans 18 residues.

The CDR3 here is CASSFSSGDTDTQYF. CDR3 bases: TGTGCCAGCAGCTTCTCTAGCGGGGACACAGATACGCAGTATTTT. The rearrangement joins TRBV7-3 to TRBJ2-3; 9 bases map to TRBD2. Germline V CDR1 and CDR2: SGHTA, FQGTGA. The trim removed 3 bases at V and 2 bases at J, leaving 3 bases unmatched. CDR3 length: 15 amino acids.

J is TRBJ2-7 and V is TRBV29-1; tentative D call: TRBD2 (6 bases). Germline assignment: CDR1 SQVTM and CDR2 ANQGSEA. With 6 bases removed from V and 2 bases from J, the gap between germline ends came to 20 bases. CDR3 length equals 15 residues. Here the CDR3 DNA reads TGCAGCGTGGAGGGGACTGAATCGCTTCCCTACGAGCAGTACTTC. It codes for CSVEGTESLPYEQYF.

V is TRBV25-1 and J is TRBJ2-1, with 9 bases matching TRBD2. CDR3 length equals 16 residues. Germline V gives CDR1 MGHDK, CDR2 SYGVNS. The junction had 3 bases not matched to a gene; V was cut back by 3 bases and J by 0 bases. Here the CDR3 reads CASSDLAGNSYNEQFF. The CDR3 DNA sequence: TGTGCCAGCAGTGACCTAGCGGGGAACTCCTACAATGAGCAGTTCTTC.

V and J are TRBV28 and TRBJ2-3, with 8 bases identical to TRBD1. V dropped 6 bases and J dropped 5; count of bases not matched to a gene: 10. The CDR3 has 15 amino acids. CDR1 and CDR2 (germline): MDHEN, SYDVKM. CDR3 bases: TGTGCCAGCAGACCCGGACAGGGATCGGGAGATACGCAGTATTTT. Protein: CASRPGQGSGDTQYF.